Given below is one TCR beta chain in context. As yet, its antigen is unknown. These data originate in a study of CD8 T cells in Susac syndrome. Regarding the study as a whole: The authors acknowledged that their TCR sequencing and HLA analysis involved a relatively small number of individuals.

Sequencing targeted TCR beta in T cells from blood (CD8+ and CD4+). Random hexamers were used to reverse transcribe an amount of roughly 0.45 to 1 ug RNA. TCRdb re-analysed the immunoSEQ multiplex PCR reads in MiXCR, keeping a single row per CDR3 protein. The repertoire has 350,000 to 550,000 distinct CDR3 sequences, approximately 85% of them found once; the top ten carry approximately 0.11%. V lost 2 bases to trimming and J lost 3 bases, with 10 bases between them. This CDR3 has 15 residues. CDR1 and CDR2 (germline): SGHVS, FNYEAQ. The TCR originated in a human donor with multiple sclerosis. V and J are TRBV7-6 and TRBJ2-2; TRBD2 might be the D (6 bases). Sequences were obtained from CD8+ T cells from PBMCs. The CDR3 sequence is CASSLLWGDTGELFF. CDR3 DNA sequence: TGTGCCAGCAGCTTATTGTGGGGGGACACCGGGGAGCTGTTTTTT.